Described below is a single T cell receptor (beta chain) sequence and its context. The target antigen is unknown. The CDR3 is made up of 15 amino acids. Germline loops: CDR1 SGHVS, CDR2 FQNEAQ. Trimming removed 5 bases from V and 1 base from J; junction bases left unmatched: 5. Naivety among CD8 cells was defined by CD45RO negativity and positive CCR7 selection, thereby excluding terminally differentiated effector memory CD45RA+ cells. The sample is drawn from a study of shared clonotypes between healthy human individuals. Findings and limits, study-wide: Compared with clonotypes that all four donors shared, non-shared clonotypes had lower generation probabilities.

Clones were sequenced by immunoSEQ multiplex PCR, and TCRdb holds only the in-frame ones, with some missing. This table holds about 2 million clones, roughly 95% found once. This receptor was identified in a man aged 18 to 29 in good health. Sequencing was carried out using naive CD8+ T cells sorted from blood. The gene calls are TRBV7-8 and TRBJ2-5; 9 bases are a match to TRBD2. The DNA of the CDR3 is TGTGCCAGCAGCCAGATGCGGGGGGGCCAAGAGACCCAGTACTTC. It translates to CASSQMRGGQETQYF.